This T cell receptor beta chain was identified in a study of cytomegalovirus exposure and HLA in healthy donors. Germline CDR1 reads SGHAT; CDR2 reads FQNNGV. The CDR3 spans 15 residues. Trimming pared 0 bases from V and 0 bases from J, leaving 6 bases between. The PCR contained 60 Vbeta and 13 Jbeta primers. TCRdb's copy holds only in-frame clones and misses some; the assay was immunoSEQ multiplex PCR. The sample lists about 130,000 clones, around 73% occurring once. Sample: PBMCs. The V call is TRBV11-2, the J call TRBJ2-1, with unresolved D. This sequence originates from a man aged 50 to 59 in good health and CMV-seronegative. CDR3 bases: TGTGCCAGCAGCTTAGACTCTAGCTCCTACAATGAGCAGTTCTTC. Encoded protein: CASSLDSSSYNEQFF.